This T cell receptor beta chain was observed in a study of early T cells in non-severe SARS-CoV-2 infection. Study-level findings and limits: In VDJdb matching, anti-spike CD8 responses were favored while private and CD4 specificities went missing.

Only a few counts were recorded for this clonotype. Its target is not known. Unique molecular identifiers were affixed to single, distinct cDNA molecules. MiXCR was run by TCRdb on the 5' RACE reads, yielding one entry per CDR3 protein. The sample has more than 90,000 distinct CDR3 sequences; about 13% are singletons. The CDR3 is made up of 16 amino acids. V gave up 5 bases and J gave up 2 bases, with 20 bases separating them. Per the germline V gene, CDR1 is SGHNT and CDR2 is YYREEE (reference sequence). This clonotype was obtained from an adult who was a healthcare worker with PCR-confirmed SARS-CoV-2 infection or an uninfected control (not recorded which). The sequencing input was whole blood. This chain joins TRBV5-4 and TRBJ2-7; no firm D call. In nucleotides, the CDR3 is TGTGCCAGCAGGTCCTCGCCGGACCCCGCTGCCTACGAGCAGTACTTC. This sequence encodes CASRSSPDPAAYEQYF.